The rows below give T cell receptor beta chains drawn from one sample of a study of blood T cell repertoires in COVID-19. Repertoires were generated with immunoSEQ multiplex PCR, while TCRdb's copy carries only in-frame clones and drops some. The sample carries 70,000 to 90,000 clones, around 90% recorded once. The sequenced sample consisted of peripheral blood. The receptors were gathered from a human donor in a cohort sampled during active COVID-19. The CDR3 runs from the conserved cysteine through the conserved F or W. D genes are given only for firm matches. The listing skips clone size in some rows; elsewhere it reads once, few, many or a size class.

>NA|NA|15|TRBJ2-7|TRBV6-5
TGTGCCAGCAGGGGCTCCCGGGGGAGCTCCTACGAGCAGTACTTC
CASRGSRGSSYEQYF
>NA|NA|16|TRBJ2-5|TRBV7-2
TGTGCCAGCAGCTTATTAGCGGCGCACCCCCAAGAGACCCAGTACTTC
CASSLLAAHPQETQYF
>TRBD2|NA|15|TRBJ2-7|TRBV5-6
TGTGCCAGCAGCTTGGCCCCTAGCGGAAGTAACGAGCAGTACTTC
CASSLAPSGSNEQYF
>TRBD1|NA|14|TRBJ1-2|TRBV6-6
TGTGCCAGCAAGGACAGGGGGGCAAACTATGGCTACACCTTC
CASKDRGANYGYTF
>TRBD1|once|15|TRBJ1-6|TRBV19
TGTGCCAGTACTACCAGGGGGCCTGACAATTCACCCCTCCACTTT
CASTTRGPDNSPLHF
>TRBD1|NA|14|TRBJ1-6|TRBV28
TGTGCCAGCAGAGACACAGGGGGTTGGTCACCCCTCCACTTT
CASRDTGGWSPLHF
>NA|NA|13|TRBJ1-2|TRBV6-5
TGTGCCAGCAGTACCGGACAGCAGTATGGCTACACCTTC
CASSTGQQYGYTF
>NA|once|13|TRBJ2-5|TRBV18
TGTGCCAGCTCCCCCCAGGGCAGGGAGACCCAGTACTTC
CASSPQGRETQYF
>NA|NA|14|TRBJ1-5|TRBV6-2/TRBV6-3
TGTGCCAGCAGTTACGCAGGGAGGGATCAGCCCCAGCATTTT
CASSYAGRDQPQHF
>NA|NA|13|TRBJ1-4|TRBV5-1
TGCGCCAGCAGCTATAGATCGGGTGAGGAACTGTTTTTT
CASSYRSGEELFF
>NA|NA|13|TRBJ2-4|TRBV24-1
TGTGCCACCAGTGATTTCGATCTAGACATTCAGTACTTC
CATSDFDLDIQYF
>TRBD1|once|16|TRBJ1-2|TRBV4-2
TGTGCCAGCAGCCAAGAGGGGACAGGCGAATTTTATGGCTACACCTTC
CASSQEGTGEFYGYTF
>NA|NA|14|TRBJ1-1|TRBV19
TGTGCCAGTAGTATATTTTCGGGGAACACTGAAGCTTTCTTT
CASSIFSGNTEAFF
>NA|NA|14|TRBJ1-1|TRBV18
TGTGCCAGCTCCCAAACGGGAGAGAACACTGAAGCTTTCTTT
CASSQTGENTEAFF
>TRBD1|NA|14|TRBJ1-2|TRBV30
TGTGCCTGGAGTGGGGACAGGGGGCAATATGGCTACACCTTC
CAWSGDRGQYGYTF
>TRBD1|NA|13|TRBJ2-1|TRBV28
TGTGCCAGCAGGAGGACAGGGCGGGATGAGCAGTTCTTC
CASRRTGRDEQFF
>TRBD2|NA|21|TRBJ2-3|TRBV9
TGTGCCAGCAGCGTACTACCCGGACTAGCGGGGGGATTAACTAGCACAGATACGCAGTATTTT
CASSVLPGLAGGLTSTDTQYF
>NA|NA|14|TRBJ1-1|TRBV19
TGTGCCAGTAGTAGACAGGCCCTGGACACTGAAGCTTTCTTT
CASSRQALDTEAFF
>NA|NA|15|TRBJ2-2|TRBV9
TGTGCCAGCAGCAAATACTACACTAACACCGGGGAGCTGTTTTTT
CASSKYYTNTGELFF
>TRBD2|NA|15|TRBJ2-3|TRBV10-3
TGTGCCATCAGTGAGCTACAACTGCCTAGCGGGAAGCAGTATTTT
CAISELQLPSGKQYF
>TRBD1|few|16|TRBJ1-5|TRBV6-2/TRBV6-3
TGTGCCAGCAGTTCGTCCGGGACAGTGGCGGCTCAGCCCCAGCATTTT
CASSSSGTVAAQPQHF
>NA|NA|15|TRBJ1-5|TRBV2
TGTGCCAGCAGTGAAGTCGCGGGGGGCAATCAGCCCCAGCATTTT
CASSEVAGGNQPQHF
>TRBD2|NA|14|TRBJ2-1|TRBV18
TGTGCCAGCTCACCGACCCGGGGACTAGGTGAGCAGTTCTTC
CASSPTRGLGEQFF
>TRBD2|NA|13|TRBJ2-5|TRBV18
TGTGCCAGCTCCTCGCGGGGGGGAGAGACCCAGTACTTC
CASSSRGGETQYF
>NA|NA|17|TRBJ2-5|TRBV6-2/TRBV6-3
TGTGCCAGCAGTTACGACCTGAGGACTTCCAACCAAGAGACCCAGTACTTC
CASSYDLRTSNQETQYF
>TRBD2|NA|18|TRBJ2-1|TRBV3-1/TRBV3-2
TGTGCCAGCAGCCAAGATCCCCGGACTAGCGGGAGGGTCAATGAGCAGTTCTTC
CASSQDPRTSGRVNEQFF
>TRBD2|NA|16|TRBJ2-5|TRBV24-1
TGTGCCACCAGTGACCGAACTAGCGGGAGTTTGGAGACCCAGTACTTC
CATSDRTSGSLETQYF
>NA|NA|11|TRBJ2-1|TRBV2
TGTGCCAGCAGGCGGCAGGGTGGGCAGTTCTTC
CASRRQGGQFF
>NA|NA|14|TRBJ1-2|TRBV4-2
TGTGCCAGCGGAAACTCCGGGGAAAACTATGGCTACACCTTC
CASGNSGENYGYTF
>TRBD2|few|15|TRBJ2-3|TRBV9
TGTGCCAGCAGCGGGCGCGGGGGAGCCACAGATACGCAGTATTTT
CASSGRGGATDTQYF
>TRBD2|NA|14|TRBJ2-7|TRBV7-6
TGTGCCAGCAGCTTAAAAAGCGGGAGCTACGAGCAGTACTTC
CASSLKSGSYEQYF
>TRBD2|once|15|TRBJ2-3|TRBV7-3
TGTGCCAGCAGCTATGTGACTAGCGGCCCCAATACGCAGTATTTT
CASSYVTSGPNTQYF
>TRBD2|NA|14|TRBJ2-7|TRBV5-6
TGTGCCAGCAGCTTCCGGACTAGAGCTCGGGAGCAGTACTTC
CASSFRTRAREQYF
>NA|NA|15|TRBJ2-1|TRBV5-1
TGCGCCAGCAGCTCGACAGTGTGGACATACAATGAGCAGTTCTTC
CASSSTVWTYNEQFF
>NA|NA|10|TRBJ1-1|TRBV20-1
TGCAGTGCTAGGAGGGCTGAAGCTTTCTTT
CSARRAEAFF
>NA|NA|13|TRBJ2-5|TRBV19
TGTGCCAGTAGTATAGTCTGGAGGGAGACCCAGTACTTC
CASSIVWRETQYF
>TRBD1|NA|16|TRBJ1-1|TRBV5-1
TGCGCCAGCAGCTTGGGACAGGGGGCGATGAACACTGAAGCTTTCTTT
CASSLGQGAMNTEAFF
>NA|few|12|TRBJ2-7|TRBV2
TGTGCCAGCAGTGCAGACAGGTACGAGCAGTACTTC
CASSADRYEQYF
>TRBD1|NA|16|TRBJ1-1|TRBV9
TGTGCCAGCAGCCAGGCCGAGGGACAGGGAGTGACTGAAGCTTTCTTT
CASSQAEGQGVTEAFF
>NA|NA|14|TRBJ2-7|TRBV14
TGTGCCAGCAGCCTCAGAAAGGGGGCCTACGAGCAGTACTTC
CASSLRKGAYEQYF
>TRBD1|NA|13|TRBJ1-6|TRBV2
TGTTCGACAGGGGGCGAAGGTGGTTCACCCCTCCACTTT
CSTGGEGGSPLHF
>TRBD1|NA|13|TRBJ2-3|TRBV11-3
TGTGCCAGCAAGACAGGGCCCACAGATACGCAGTATTTT
CASKTGPTDTQYF
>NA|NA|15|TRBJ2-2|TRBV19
TGTGCCAGTGAAGGCAGGGAGGTCGACACCGGGGAGCTGTTTTTT
CASEGREVDTGELFF
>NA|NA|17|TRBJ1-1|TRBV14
TGTGCCAGCAGCCACCCGAAAACCCCGACAGGCGCCACTGAAGCTTTCTTT
CASSHPKTPTGATEAFF
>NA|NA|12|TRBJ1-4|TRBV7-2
TGTGCCAGCAGCCCTAGTGGTGAAAAACTGTTTTTT
CASSPSGEKLFF
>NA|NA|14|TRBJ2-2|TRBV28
TGTGCCAGCAGTTTAGATCAGGACACCGGGGAGCTGTTTTTT
CASSLDQDTGELFF
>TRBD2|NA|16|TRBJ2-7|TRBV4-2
TGTGCCAGCAGCCAACATAGCGGGGGGCCAACCTACGAGCAGTACTTC
CASSQHSGGPTYEQYF
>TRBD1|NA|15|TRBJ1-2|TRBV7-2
TGTGCCAGCAGCCAACCGGACGGCAGGGGGGTTGGCTACACCTTC
CASSQPDGRGVGYTF
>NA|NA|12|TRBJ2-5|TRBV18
TGTGCCAGCTCTATCGGCCAAGAGACCCAGTACTTC
CASSIGQETQYF
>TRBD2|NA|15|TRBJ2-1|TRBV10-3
TGTGCCATCAGTACTAGCGGGGGCTCCTACAATGAGCAGTTCTTC
CAISTSGGSYNEQFF